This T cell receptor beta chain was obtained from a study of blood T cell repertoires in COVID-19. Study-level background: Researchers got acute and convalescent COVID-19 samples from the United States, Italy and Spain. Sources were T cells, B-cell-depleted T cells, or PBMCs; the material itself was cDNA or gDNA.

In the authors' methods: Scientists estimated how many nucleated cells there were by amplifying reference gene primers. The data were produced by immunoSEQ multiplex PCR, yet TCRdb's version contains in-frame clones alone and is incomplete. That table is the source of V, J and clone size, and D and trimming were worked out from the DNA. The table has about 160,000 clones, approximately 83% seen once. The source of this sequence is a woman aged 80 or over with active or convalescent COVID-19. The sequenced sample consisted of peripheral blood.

The CDR3 spells CASSSPDRANTEAFF. The CDR3 bases are TGTGCCAGCAGTTCCCCGGACAGGGCGAACACTGAAGCTTTCTTT. V and J are TRBV28 and TRBJ1-1; TRBD1 matches at 8 bases. CDR1 is MDHEN and CDR2 is SYDVKM in the germline V gene. After removal of 4 bases from V and 1 base from J, the junction contained 5 bases not matched to a gene. The CDR3 loop spans 15 amino acids. Together with reference TRBV28 and TRBJ1-1, the CDR3 gives the full variable domain: DVKVTQSSRYLVKRTGEKVFLECVQDMDHENMFWYRQDPGLGLRLIYFSYDVKMKEKGDIPEGYSVSREKKERFSLILESASTNQTSMYLCASSSPDRANTEAFFGQGTRLTVV.